One and the same sample provided the 26 T cell receptor beta chains below, sequenced in a study of blood T cell repertoires in COVID-19. Using immunoSEQ multiplex PCR, the repertoire was profiled, and TCRdb retains in-frame clones only, with some absent. The table records about 230,000 clones, 75% to 90% of them present only once. The sequenced sample consisted of peripheral blood. All receptors come from a man aged 35 to 55 with acute or convalescent COVID-19.

The genes are TRBV7-8 and TRBJ2-7, with D uncertain. Trimming stripped 3 bases from V and 2 bases from J, with 11 bases between. The CDR3 runs to 14 residues. Germline V gives CDR1 SGHVS, CDR2 FQNEAQ. In nucleotides, the CDR3 is TGTGCCAGCAGCTTTCCGGGTACCCCCTACGAGCAGTACTTC. As protein: CASSFPGTPYEQYF. The variable domain in full, with the rest retrieved from reference TRBV7-8 and TRBJ2-7, is GAGVSQSPRYKVAKRGQDVALRCDPISGHVSLFWYQQALGQGPEFLTYFQNEAQLDKSGLPSDRFFAERPEGSVSTLKIQRTQQEDSAVYLCASSFPGTPYEQYFGPGTRLTVT.

The V and J genes are TRBV19 and TRBJ2-5; D is perhaps TRBD2 (5 bases). Germline lookup yields CDR1 LNHDA and CDR2 SQIVND (reference sequence). Deletions cut 8 bases from V and 5 bases from J, with 18 bases between. This CDR3 has 14 residues. The CDR3 loop reads CASGLSHVKETQYF. CDR3 nucleotides: TGTGCCAGTGGACTCTCTCATGTTAAGGAGACCCAGTACTTC.

This clone was seen just once. V is TRBV19 and J is TRBJ2-7, with D perhaps matching TRBD2 (6 bases). V lost 4 bases and J lost 5, with 18 bases in between. CDR3 length equals 15 residues. Germline CDR1 reads LNHDA; CDR2 reads SQIVND (reference sequence). The CDR3 DNA follows: TGTGCCAGTAGTACGACCACCCGGTGGGGGGACGAGCAGTACTTC. Its protein is CASSTTTRWGDEQYF.

V and J are TRBV7-6 and TRBJ1-1, with no clear D. Germline CDR1 and CDR2: SGHVS and FNYEAQ. The germline V and J ends were trimmed by 4 bases and 1 base, with 7 bases remaining between them. The CDR3 consists of 13 residues. As DNA, the CDR3 is TGTGCCAGCAGCTCGACTCGGAACACTGAAGCTTTCTTT. Encoded protein: CASSSTRNTEAFF.

The chain joins TRBV28 to TRBJ2-1; 13 nucleotides agree with TRBD2. V lost 6 bases and J lost 5; bases outside the gene matches: 4. This CDR3 spans 15 amino acids. CDR1 is MDHEN, CDR2 SYDVKM, per germline. The CDR3 DNA is TGTGCCAGCAGAACCGGGACTAGCGGGAACAATGAGCAGTTCTTC. Protein: CASRTGTSGNNEQFF.

The chain links TRBV7-6 to TRBJ1-3; 9 bases fit TRBD1. Germline trimming cut 9 bases from V and 4 bases from J; bases unmatched to any gene: 4. CDR1 SGHVS and CDR2 FNYEAQ come from the germline V gene. The CDR3 runs 13 residues. The CDR3 sequence: CASLQGAGNTIYF. DNA of the CDR3: TGTGCCAGTTTACAGGGGGCCGGAAACACCATATATTTT.

CDR3 coding DNA: TGTGCCAGCAGTGTCTACGGGACAGGGTTTCAGCCCCAGCATTTT. Its translation: CASSVYGTGFQPQHF. The chain has TRBV27 and TRBJ1-5; TRBD1 matches at 9 bases. This CDR3 is built from 15 residues. Germline V gene data show CDR1 as MNHEY and CDR2 as SMNVEV (reference sequence). J lost 6 bases, V lost 5 bases, and 8 bases had no gene match.

The genes are TRBV4-2 and TRBJ2-7, with D hard to call. This CDR3 has 16 amino acids. Trimming cost V 3 bases and J 1 base, with 16 bases left between them. Germline values: CDR1 LGHNA, CDR2 YNFKEQ. The CDR3 region is CASSHPGQPLSYEQYF. CDR3 sequence (DNA): TGTGCCAGCAGCCACCCCGGCCAGCCACTATCCTACGAGCAGTACTTC.

This clone has only a few counts. The chain recombines TRBV13 with TRBJ2-1; 11 bases are a match to TRBD2. J was trimmed by 5 bases and V by 5 bases; bases with no gene match: 8. The CDR3 is 16 residues long. The V gene's germline CDR1 is PRHDT and CDR2 FYEKMQ (reference sequence). The CDR3 protein is CASSKYSGRADNEQFF. CDR3 coding DNA: TGTGCCAGCAGCAAATATAGCGGGAGGGCCGACAATGAGCAGTTCTTC.

The genes are TRBV10-3 and TRBJ1-2; D not certain. The CDR3 contains 15 residues. Germline V gene data show CDR1 as ENHRY and CDR2 as SYGVKD. Trimming took 0 bases from V and 6 from J, leaving 14 bases between them. The CDR3 DNA reads TGTGCCATCAGTGAGTCGATGGCGGAGATTAATGGCTACACCTTC. This gives the protein CAISESMAEINGYTF.

This clone was detected a few times. V and J are TRBV7-2 and TRBJ1-3; D ambiguous. V dropped 3 bases and J dropped 0 bases, with 9 bases sitting between them. Germline values: CDR1 SGHTA, CDR2 FQGNSA. The CDR3 length is 15 residues. CDR3 nucleotides: TGTGCCAGCAGCTTGGGAGCTTACTCTGGAAACACCATATATTTT. Its protein product is CASSLGAYSGNTIYF.

This chain connects TRBV10-3 to TRBJ2-1; D is unclear. The CDR3 totals 19 residues. The germline gives CDR1 ENHRY, CDR2 SYGVKD. Trimming removed 0 bases from V and 6 bases from J, with 24 bases in between. The CDR3 is CAISESKVITTRTVNEQFF. CDR3 in DNA: TGTGCCATCAGTGAGTCCAAGGTAATTACTACCCGTACTGTCAATGAGCAGTTCTTC.

As regards this clone: This same CDR3 is encoded by further DNA sequences in the sample. This chain joins TRBV7-9 and TRBJ1-1; D gene unclear. Trimming removed 1 base at V and 1 base at J, with 4 bases between. The CDR3 has 13 amino acids. The germline V gene has CDR1 SEHNR and CDR2 FQNEAQ (reference sequence). Here the CDR3 DNA reads TGTGCCAGCAGCTTAGGACAGAACACTGAAGCTTTCTTT. It encodes CASSLGQNTEAFF.

This chain links TRBV11-3 with TRBJ2-2, with 7 bases that match TRBD1. CDR1 is SGHNT, CDR2 YENEEA, per germline. This CDR3 is built from 15 residues. V gave up 6 bases and J gave up 10 bases; unmatched junction bases: 14. DNA for the CDR3: TGTGCCAGCAGTTTGGGACAGCAATATAGTAAGGAGCTGTTTTTT. Translating gives CASSLGQQYSKELFF.

CDR3 loop: CASSPQPGGVQYF. In DNA form, the CDR3 reads TGTGCCAGCTCACCGCAGCCAGGAGGGGTCCAGTACTTC. This chain connects TRBV18 to TRBJ2-7; maybe TRBD2 (6 bases). Germline loops: CDR1 KGHSH, CDR2 LQKENI. The CDR3 has 13 amino acids. V was cut by 3 bases and J by 10 bases, with 16 bases left in between.

The V call is TRBV3-1 (or the pseudogene TRBV3-2), the J call TRBJ2-7; 11 bases map to TRBD2. Germline loops: CDR1 LGHDT, CDR2 YNNKEL (reference sequence). V trimming: 4 bases; J trimming: 4 bases; junction bases outside the gene matches: 3. This CDR3 contains 14 residues. CDR3 in amino acids: CASSRLAGQYEQYF. The CDR3 region has the DNA TGTGCCAGCAGCCGACTAGCGGGACAATACGAGCAGTACTTC.

This clone was counted only a few times. The chain is built from TRBV5-1 and TRBJ2-3; 7 bases match TRBD1. V shed 3 bases, J shed 2 bases, and the junction held 3 bases outside the gene matches. Looked up from germline, CDR1 is SGHRS and CDR2 is YFSETQ. The CDR3 contains 14 residues. The CDR3: CASSWGQLTDTQYF. In DNA form, the CDR3 reads TGCGCCAGCAGCTGGGGACAGCTCACAGATACGCAGTATTTT.

This clone was detected a few times. The V gene is TRBV5-4, the J gene TRBJ2-1; TRBD2 aligns across 10 bases. J lost 5 bases, V lost 2 bases, and 4 bases had no gene match. Germline CDR1 reads SGHNT; CDR2 reads YYREEE (reference sequence). The CDR3 loop spans 15 amino acids. This CDR3 is CASSFGLAVHNEQFF. The CDR3 nucleotides read TGTGCCAGCAGCTTTGGACTAGCGGTTCACAATGAGCAGTTCTTC.

This clone was detected only once. The V and J genes are TRBV28 and TRBJ1-2, with unresolved D. Germline loops: CDR1 MDHEN, CDR2 SYDVKM. V was cut by 1 base and J by 5 bases, with 8 bases left in between. There are 13 residues in the CDR3. CDR3 in amino acids: CASSLFQSYGYTF. CDR3 DNA: TGTGCCAGCAGTTTATTTCAGTCTTATGGCTACACCTTC.

V and J are TRBV19 and TRBJ1-4; possible D gene TRBD1, 5 bases. The CDR3 consists of 15 residues. CDR1 is LNHDA and CDR2 is SQIVND in the germline V gene (reference sequence). V lost 4 bases, J lost 8 bases, and 17 bases lay in between. The CDR3, as DNA: TGTGCCAGTAGTACGCCGACGGGGGGAGAGGAAAAACTGTTTTTT. Encoded protein: CASSTPTGGEEKLFF.

The V gene is TRBV5-1, the J gene TRBJ1-3, with D possibly matching TRBD1 (5 bases). The CDR3 extends over 15 amino acids. V was clipped by 2 bases and J by 4 bases, with 13 bases between them. Germline assignment: CDR1 SGHRS and CDR2 YFSETQ. The chain's CDR3 is CASSFGGQGGNTIYF. As DNA, the CDR3 is TGCGCCAGCAGCTTCGGTGGGCAGGGCGGAAACACCATATATTTT. Drawing the rest from reference TRBV5-1 and TRBJ1-3, the complete variable domain is KAGVTQTPRYLIKTRGQQVTLSCSPISGHRSVSWYQQTPGQGLQFLFEYFSETQRNKGNFPGRFSGRQFSNSRSEMNVSTLELGDSALYLCASSFGGQGGNTIYFGEGSWLTVV.

The chain's CDR3 is CSVAVSSGLGNQPQHF. The CDR3 DNA follows: TGCAGCGTCGCCGTAAGTTCAGGGTTAGGTAATCAGCCCCAGCATTTT. The V call is TRBV29-1, the J call TRBJ1-5; D is perhaps TRBD1 (5 bases). The CDR3 is 16 amino acids. V was pared by 6 bases and J by 4 bases, with 22 bases between. Looked up from germline, CDR1 is SQVTM and CDR2 is ANQGSEA.

The chain joins TRBV10-3 to TRBJ2-3; 10 nucleotides agree with TRBD2. This CDR3 is 16 amino acids long. Germline CDR1 ENHRY, CDR2 SYGVKD. The V and J ends lost 3 bases and 6 bases, in that order; junction bases with no gene match: 9. The CDR3 loop is CAISDRLAGVRDTQYF. CDR3 in DNA: TGTGCCATCAGTGATAGGCTAGCGGGAGTGAGGGATACGCAGTATTTT.

The chain employs TRBV7-8 and TRBJ2-1, with 8 bases that match TRBD2. The CDR3 covers 15 residues. With V trimmed by 8 bases and J by 4 bases, 10 bases remained unmatched. Germline V CDR1 and CDR2: SGHVS, FQNEAQ. The CDR3 loop is CASSGGLNGYNEQFF. The CDR3 bases are TGTGCCAGCTCGGGAGGGCTGAATGGATACAATGAGCAGTTCTTC.

The V and J genes are TRBV2 and TRBJ2-5, with D unclear. Trimming took off 2 bases at V and 5 bases at J, with 9 bases between the two ends. Germline V gene lookup returns CDR1 SNHLY and CDR2 FYNNEI. The CDR3 is 13 residues long. The CDR3 region has the DNA TGTGCCAGCAGTGAACAAACCAGGGAGACCCAGTACTTC. Translation gives CASSEQTRETQYF. Full variable domain (missing parts from reference TRBV2 and TRBJ2-5): EPEVTQTPSHQVTQMGQEVILRCVPISNHLYFYWYRQILGQKVEFLVSFYNNEISEKSEIFDDQFSVERPDGSNFTLKIRSTKLEDSAMYFCASSEQTRETQYFGPGTRLLVL.

This rearrangement joins TRBV6-6 to TRBJ2-3; D gene ambiguous. V lost 6 bases and J 3 bases, leaving 10 bases between the germline ends. Germline V gene sequence: CDR1 MNHNY, CDR2 SVGAGI (reference sequence). The length of the CDR3 is 13 residues. CDR3 region: CASRESTTDTQYF. The CDR3 region has the DNA TGTGCCAGCAGGGAGAGTACGACAGATACGCAGTATTTT.